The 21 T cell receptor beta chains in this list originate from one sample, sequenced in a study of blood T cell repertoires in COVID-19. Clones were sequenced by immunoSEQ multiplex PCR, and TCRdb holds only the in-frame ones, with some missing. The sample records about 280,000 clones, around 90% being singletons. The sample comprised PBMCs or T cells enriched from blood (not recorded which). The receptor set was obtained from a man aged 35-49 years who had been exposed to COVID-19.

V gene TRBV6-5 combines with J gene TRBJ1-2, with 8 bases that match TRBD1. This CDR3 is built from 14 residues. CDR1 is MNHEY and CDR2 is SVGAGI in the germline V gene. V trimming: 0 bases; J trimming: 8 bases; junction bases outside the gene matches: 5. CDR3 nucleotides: TGTGCCAGCAGTTACTCGGACAGGGACGGAGGCTACACCTTC. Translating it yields CASSYSDRDGGYTF.

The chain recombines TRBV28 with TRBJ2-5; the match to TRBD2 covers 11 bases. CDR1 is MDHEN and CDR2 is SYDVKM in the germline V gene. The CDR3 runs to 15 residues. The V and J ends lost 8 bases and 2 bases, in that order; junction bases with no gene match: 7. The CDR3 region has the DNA TGTGCCAGCGGCCCACTAGCGGGAGCGCAAGAGACCCAGTACTTC. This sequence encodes CASGPLAGAQETQYF.

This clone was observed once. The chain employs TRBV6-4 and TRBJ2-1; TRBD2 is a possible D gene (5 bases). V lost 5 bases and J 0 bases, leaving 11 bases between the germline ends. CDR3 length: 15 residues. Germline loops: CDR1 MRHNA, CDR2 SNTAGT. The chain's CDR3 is CASSTSGSSYNEQFF. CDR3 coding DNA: TGTGCCAGCAGTACAAGCGGTAGCTCCTACAATGAGCAGTTCTTC.

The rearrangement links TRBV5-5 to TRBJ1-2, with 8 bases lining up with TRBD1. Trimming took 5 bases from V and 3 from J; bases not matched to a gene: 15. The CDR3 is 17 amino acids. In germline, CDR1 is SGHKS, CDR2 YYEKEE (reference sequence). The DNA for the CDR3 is TGTGCCAGCAGTGACCCCGTCTCAGGGGGCCAAGACTATGGCTACACCTTC. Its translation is CASSDPVSGGQDYGYTF.

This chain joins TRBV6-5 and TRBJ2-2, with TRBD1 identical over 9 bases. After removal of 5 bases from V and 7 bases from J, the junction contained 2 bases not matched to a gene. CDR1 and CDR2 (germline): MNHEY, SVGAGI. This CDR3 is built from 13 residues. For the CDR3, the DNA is TGTGCCAGCAGTCGGACAGGGGACGGGGAGCTGTTTTTT. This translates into CASSRTGDGELFF.

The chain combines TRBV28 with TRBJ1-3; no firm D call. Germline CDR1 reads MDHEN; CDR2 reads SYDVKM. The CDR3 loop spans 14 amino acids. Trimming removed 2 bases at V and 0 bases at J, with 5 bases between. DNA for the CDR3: TGTGCCAGCAGTTTAGTCAACTCTGGAAACACCATATATTTT. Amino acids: CASSLVNSGNTIYF.

DNA for the CDR3: TGTGCCAGCAGCGAAAGTAGGGGCGACAGGCAAGATACGCAGTATTTT. The encoded protein is CASSESRGDRQDTQYF. The V call is TRBV6-1, the J call TRBJ2-3, with D tentatively TRBD1 (6 bases). With 6 bases removed from V and 5 bases from J, the gap between germline ends came to 21 bases. This CDR3 comprises 16 residues. Germline V gene lookup returns CDR1 MNHNS and CDR2 SASEGT.

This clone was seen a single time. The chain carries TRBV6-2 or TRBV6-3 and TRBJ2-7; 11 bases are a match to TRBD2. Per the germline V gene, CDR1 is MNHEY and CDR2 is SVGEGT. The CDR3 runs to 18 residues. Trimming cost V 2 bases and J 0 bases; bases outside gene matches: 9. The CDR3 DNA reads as TGTGCCAGCAGTTACGACTCGCGACTAGCGGGATACTCCTACGAGCAGTACTTC. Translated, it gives CASSYDSRLAGYSYEQYF.

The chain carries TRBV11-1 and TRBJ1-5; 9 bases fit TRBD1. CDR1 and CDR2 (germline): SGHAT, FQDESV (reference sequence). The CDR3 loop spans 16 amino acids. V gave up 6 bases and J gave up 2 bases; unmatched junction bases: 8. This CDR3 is CASSPGQGTGNQPQHF. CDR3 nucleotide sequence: TGTGCCAGCAGTCCGGGACAGGGTACGGGCAATCAGCCCCAGCATTTT.

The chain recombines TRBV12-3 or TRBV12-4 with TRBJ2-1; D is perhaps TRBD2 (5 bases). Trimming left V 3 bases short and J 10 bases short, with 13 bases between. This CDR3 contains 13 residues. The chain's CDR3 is CASSLIWRREQFF. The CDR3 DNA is TGTGCCAGCAGTTTGATTTGGCGGAGGGAGCAGTTCTTC.

In DNA form, the CDR3 reads TGTGCCAGTAGGAATCCGGGACTAGCGACGGGCCCAGATACGCAGTATTTT. Protein product: CASRNPGLATGPDTQYF. V is TRBV19 and J is TRBJ2-3, with 10 bases aligning to TRBD2. CDR1 is LNHDA, CDR2 SQIVND, per germline (reference sequence). This CDR3 region has 17 residues. V was pared by 6 bases and J by 4 bases, with 13 bases of the junction left unmatched.

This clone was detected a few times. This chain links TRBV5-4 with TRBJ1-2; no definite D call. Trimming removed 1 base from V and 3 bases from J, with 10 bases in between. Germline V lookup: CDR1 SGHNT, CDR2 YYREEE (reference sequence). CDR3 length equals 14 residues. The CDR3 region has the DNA TGTGCCAGCAGCTTGCCAGGTTCTTACTATGGCTACACCTTC. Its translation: CASSLPGSYYGYTF.

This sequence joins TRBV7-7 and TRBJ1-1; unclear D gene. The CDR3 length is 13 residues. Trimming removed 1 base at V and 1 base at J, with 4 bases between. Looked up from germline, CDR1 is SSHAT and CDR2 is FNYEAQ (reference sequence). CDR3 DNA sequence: TGTGCCAGCAGCTTAGGAGCGAACACTGAAGCTTTCTTT. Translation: CASSLGANTEAFF.

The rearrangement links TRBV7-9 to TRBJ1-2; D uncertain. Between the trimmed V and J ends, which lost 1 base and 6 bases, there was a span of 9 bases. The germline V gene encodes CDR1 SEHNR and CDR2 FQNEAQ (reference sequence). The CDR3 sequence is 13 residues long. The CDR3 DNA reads TGTGCCAGCAGCTTAGTAGACACTCATGGCTACACCTTC. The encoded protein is CASSLVDTHGYTF.

Written as DNA, the CDR3 is TGTGCCAGCAGCGTAGGGTCAAGGGGGGGCAGGGATTTTTCCGAGCAGTACTTC. It yields the protein CASSVGSRGGRDFSEQYF. The V gene is TRBV9, the J gene TRBJ2-7; possible D gene TRBD2, 7 bases. Deletions cut 0 bases from V and 6 bases from J, with 25 bases between. This CDR3 is 18 amino acids long. Germline assignment: CDR1 SGDLS and CDR2 YYNGEE.

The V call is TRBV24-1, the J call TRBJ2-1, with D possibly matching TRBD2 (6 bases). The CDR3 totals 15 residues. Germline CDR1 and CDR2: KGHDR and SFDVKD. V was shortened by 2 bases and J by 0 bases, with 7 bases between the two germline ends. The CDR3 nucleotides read TGTGCCACCAGTGATTCCGGGGGCTCCTACAATGAGCAGTTCTTC. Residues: CATSDSGGSYNEQFF.

The CDR3 DNA sequence: TGCGCCAGCAGCCAGATATTCAGGGTGGGGACCGGGGAGCTGTTTTTT. Protein: CASSQIFRVGTGELFF. The V and J genes are TRBV4-1 and TRBJ2-2; possibly TRBD1 for D (5 bases). This CDR3 spans 16 amino acids. Germline CDR1 and CDR2: MGHRA and YSYEKL. Trimming cost V 3 bases and J 5 bases, with 16 bases left between them.

CDR3: CASSGDRTGNTIYF. CDR3 bases: TGTGCCAGCAGCGGGGACAGAACTGGAAACACCATATATTTT. This rearrangement joins TRBV7-3 to TRBJ1-3, with 7 bases identical to TRBD1. Per germline, CDR1 SGHTA and CDR2 FQGTGA. Germline trimming cut 5 bases from V and 2 bases from J; bases unmatched to any gene: 3. The CDR3 consists of 14 residues.

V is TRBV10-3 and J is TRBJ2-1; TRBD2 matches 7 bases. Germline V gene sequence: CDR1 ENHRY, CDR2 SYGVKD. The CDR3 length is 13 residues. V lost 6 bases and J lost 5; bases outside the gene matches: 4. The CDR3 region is CAISGLDNNEQFF. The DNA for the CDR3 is TGTGCCATCAGCGGACTAGATAACAATGAGCAGTTCTTC.

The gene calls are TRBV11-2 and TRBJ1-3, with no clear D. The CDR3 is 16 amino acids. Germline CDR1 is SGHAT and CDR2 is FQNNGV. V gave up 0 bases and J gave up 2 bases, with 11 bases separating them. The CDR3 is CASSLDPGITGNTIYF. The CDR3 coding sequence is TGTGCCAGCAGCTTAGATCCGGGGATTACTGGAAACACCATATATTTT.

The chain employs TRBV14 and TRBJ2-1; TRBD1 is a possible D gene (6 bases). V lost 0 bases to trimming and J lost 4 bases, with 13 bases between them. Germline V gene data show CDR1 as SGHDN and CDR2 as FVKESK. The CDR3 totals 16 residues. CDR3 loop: CASSQDVQGIYNEQFF. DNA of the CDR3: TGTGCCAGCAGCCAAGATGTCCAGGGGATTTACAATGAGCAGTTCTTC.